The 14 T cell receptor beta chains presented below share a single source sample, sequenced in a study of cytomegalovirus exposure and HLA in healthy donors. Sequenced by immunoSEQ multiplex PCR; TCRdb stores in-frame clones only, minus some. Found here are around 190,000 clones, roughly 83% of them singletons; the top ten hold more than 1.1%. The sample comprised PBMCs. These receptors were collected from a woman under 30 in good health and CMV-seronegative.

This chain connects TRBV13 to TRBJ1-3; D gene uncertain. Germline loops: CDR1 PRHDT, CDR2 FYEKMQ (reference sequence). V lost 0 bases, J lost 3 bases, and 9 bases lay in between. The CDR3 consists of 15 residues. CDR3 sequence: CASSLGARDGNTIYF. The CDR3 DNA sequence: TGTGCCAGCAGCTTAGGGGCGCGGGATGGAAACACCATATATTTT.

This chain links TRBV30 with TRBJ2-1; the match to TRBD2 covers 8 bases. V gave up 4 bases and J gave up 9 bases; unmatched junction bases: 11. Per germline, CDR1 GTSNPN and CDR2 SVGIG (reference sequence). The CDR3 is 14 amino acids. The CDR3 DNA reads TGTGCCTGGAATGTAGCGGGGTCGGACCGTGAGCAGTTCTTC. This sequence encodes CAWNVAGSDREQFF.

V and J are TRBV5-4 and TRBJ1-2, with a possible D match to TRBD1 (6 bases). CDR3 length: 12 residues. V lost 6 bases to trimming and J lost 7 bases, with 13 bases between them. The germline gives CDR1 SGHNT, CDR2 YYREEE (reference sequence). The CDR3 protein is CASTFTGSGYTF. In DNA form, the CDR3 reads TGTGCCAGCACCTTTACAGGGAGTGGCTACACCTTC.

The rearrangement uses TRBV5-6 and TRBJ1-2; D gene unclear. CDR3 length: 15 amino acids. V lost 0 bases and J lost 4, with 13 bases in between. CDR1 is SGHDT and CDR2 is YYEEEE in the germline V gene. The CDR3 nucleotides read TGTGCCAGCAGCTTGGGTCGGCGTGGAGTCTATGGCTACACCTTC. Translating gives CASSLGRRGVYGYTF.

This clone was counted a single time. The chain uses TRBV6-1 and TRBJ2-7; tentative D call: TRBD1 (6 bases). This CDR3 has 12 residues. CDR1 and CDR2 (germline): MNHNS, SASEGT. V lost 11 bases and J lost 3, with 14 bases in between. CDR3 residues: CAGMDRYYEQYF. The CDR3 bases are TGTGCCGGGATGGACAGATACTACGAGCAGTACTTC.

The chain couples TRBV5-4 to TRBJ2-7; weak D call: TRBD1 (6 bases). Germline-derived CDR1 and CDR2 are SGHNT and YYREEE (reference sequence). Trimming cost V 3 bases and J 2 bases, with 15 bases left between them. The CDR3 runs 15 residues. The CDR3 region has the DNA TGTGCCAGCAGCTGCCTGAAGGGGGTCCCCTACGAGCAGTACTTC. This translates into CASSCLKGVPYEQYF.

This chain uses TRBV2 with TRBJ2-7; weak D call: TRBD1 (6 bases). Germline CDR1 SNHLY, CDR2 FYNNEI. The CDR3 totals 12 residues. Trimming left V 8 bases short and J 4 bases short, with 12 bases between. CDR3 nucleotide sequence: TGTGCCAGCGGTGGACAGACGTACGAGCAGTACTTC. Encoded protein: CASGGQTYEQYF.

The V and J genes are TRBV5-1 and TRBJ1-2; D gene ambiguous. The CDR3 is 15 amino acids. Trimming took 3 bases from V and 4 from J, leaving 16 bases between them. Germline loops: CDR1 SGHRS, CDR2 YFSETQ. CDR3 sequence (DNA): TGCGCCAGCAGCTCCTCAGCTACCAGACTCTATGGCTACACCTTC. This encodes CASSSSATRLYGYTF.

The CDR3 DNA reads TGTGCCAGCAGCTTAGGCCTAGCGGGGGCCGGGGAGACCCAGTACTTC. It translates to CASSLGLAGAGETQYF. This sequence joins TRBV7-6 and TRBJ2-5, with 10 bases fitting TRBD2. The J segment lost 5 bases and the V segment lost 1 base, leaving 7 bases of the junction unmatched. Looked up from germline, CDR1 is SGHVS and CDR2 is FNYEAQ. The CDR3 loop spans 16 amino acids. The variable domain in full, with the rest retrieved from reference TRBV7-6 and TRBJ2-5, is GAGVSQSPRYKVTKRGQDVALRCDPISGHVSLYWYRQALGQGPEFLTYFNYEAQQDKSGLPNDRFSAERPEGSISTLTIQRTEQRDSAMYRCASSLGLAGAGETQYFGPGTRLLVL.

The rearrangement joins TRBV5-4 to TRBJ2-7; D is unclear. V lost 2 bases, J lost 3 bases, and 6 bases lay in between. Germline V lookup: CDR1 SGHNT, CDR2 YYREEE (reference sequence). The CDR3 is made up of 12 amino acids. The CDR3 reads CASSLDNYEQYF. In DNA form, the CDR3 reads TGTGCCAGCAGCTTAGACAACTACGAGCAGTACTTC.

The rearrangement uses TRBV4-1 and TRBJ2-1, with 7 nucleotides matching TRBD2. The CDR3 is 17 residues long. The V gene end was trimmed by 1 base and the J gene end by 8 bases; junction bases not matched to a gene: 14. Germline V CDR1 and CDR2: MGHRA, YSYEKL. Here the CDR3 DNA reads TGCGCCAGCAGCCAAGTAGGAAGCGGGTTAGCGGGTTATGAGCAGTTCTTC. Translated: CASSQVGSGLAGYEQFF.

The chain recombines TRBV5-4 with TRBJ1-6, with 8 bases lining up with TRBD1. CDR1 and CDR2 from the germline V gene are SGHNT and YYREEE (reference sequence). The V gene end was trimmed by 3 bases and the J gene end by 3 bases; junction bases not matched to a gene: 8. The CDR3 has 17 amino acids. CDR3 loop: CASSSRDRLLYNSPLHF. CDR3 coding DNA: TGTGCCAGCAGCTCCCGGGACAGGCTACTCTATAATTCACCCCTCCACTTT.

This rearrangement joins TRBV27 to TRBJ2-7; D not certain. There are 15 residues in the CDR3. CDR1 and CDR2 (germline): MNHEY, SMNVEV (reference sequence). V shed 2 bases and J shed 2 bases, with 13 bases lying between them. The CDR3 coding sequence is TGTGCCAGCAGTTTAATCCCTCGCCAGGCCTACGAGCAGTACTTC. Translated: CASSLIPRQAYEQYF.

The chain carries TRBV9 and TRBJ2-3; a possible D gene is TRBD2 (5 bases). This CDR3 is 17 amino acids long. CDR1 is SGDLS, CDR2 YYNGEE, per germline. The germline V and J ends were trimmed by 3 bases and 2 bases, with 19 bases remaining between them. For the CDR3, the DNA is TGTGCCAGCAGCGCCCAGGTCGCGGGCTACCTCACAGATACGCAGTATTTT. Translation: CASSAQVAGYLTDTQYF.